This T cell receptor beta chain was captured in a study of blood T cell repertoires in COVID-19. Looking at the study overall: Samples taken during acute and convalescent COVID-19 were collected in the United States, Italy and Spain. T cells, B-cell-depleted T cells, or PBMCs supplied cDNA or gDNA.

In the original workflow: By means of reference gene primer amplification, nucleated cell counts were estimated. Assay: immunoSEQ multiplex PCR; the TCRdb copy retains only in-frame clones and omits some. The V and J calls and clone size are taken from that table; D and trimming were inferred from the DNA. The data contain tens of thousands of clones, approximately 86% of them singletons. This TCR came from a woman older than 75 with acute or convalescent COVID-19. Sample: peripheral blood.

In nucleotides, the CDR3 is TGTGCCAGTAGTATTGAGGGGGGGACTGAAGCTTTCTTT. Amino acid sequence: CASSIEGGTEAFF. The rearrangement uses TRBV19 and TRBJ1-1; D may be TRBD1 (6 bases). CDR1 is LNHDA and CDR2 is SQIVND in the germline V gene (reference sequence). This CDR3 comprises 13 residues. V was clipped by 3 bases and J by 5 bases, with 10 bases between them.